A single sample gave rise to the 9 T cell receptor beta chains below, sequenced in a study of long-term antiretroviral therapy in people with HIV. Samples were assayed with immunoSEQ v3.0 at survey level. Libraries were prepared by immunoSEQ multiplex PCR; TCRdb keeps only in-frame clonotypes and omits some of them. The sample gives tens of thousands of clones, 90% to 95% of which show up once; approximately 8.2% is in the top ten. The sequencing here drew on unsorted PBMCs, taken more than 6 years after starting antiretroviral therapy. The receptors here all came from a man aged 25-40 years with HIV.

The chain uses TRBV6-5 and TRBJ2-7; a weak D match, TRBD1 (6 bases). CDR3 length: 13 amino acids. Trimming took off 5 bases at V and 5 bases at J, with 13 bases between the two ends. Germline V gene data show CDR1 as MNHEY and CDR2 as SVGAGI. This CDR3 reads CASSRTGKNEQYF. The CDR3 nucleotides read TGTGCCAGCAGTCGTACAGGGAAGAACGAGCAGTACTTC.

This sequence joins TRBV6-5 and TRBJ1-5, with unresolved D. The V end lost 8 bases, the J end lost 5 bases, and 19 bases lay between the germline ends. Germline CDR1 and CDR2: MNHEY and SVGAGI. The CDR3 consists of 15 residues. The CDR3 spells CASAISNDPYQPQHF. CDR3 in DNA: TGTGCCAGCGCGATATCTAACGACCCGTATCAGCCCCAGCATTTT.

The gene calls are TRBV29-1 and TRBJ1-1; D perhaps matches TRBD1 (5 bases). Germline V gene data show CDR1 as SQVTM and CDR2 as ANQGSEA. The CDR3 covers 14 residues. The V and J ends lost 5 bases and 4 bases respectively, with 17 bases between them. The CDR3 bases are TGCAGCGTTACCCTGGGGCAGGGTTCCACTGAAGCTTTCTTT. Translating gives CSVTLGQGSTEAFF.

The rearrangement uses TRBV30 and TRBJ2-1; 9 bases are shared with TRBD2. J was trimmed by 4 bases and V by 3 bases; bases with no gene match: 10. The CDR3 is made up of 16 amino acids. Germline lookup yields CDR1 GTSNPN and CDR2 SVGIG (reference sequence). This CDR3 reads CAWRGGRAFGYNEQFF. CDR3 bases: TGTGCCTGGAGGGGCGGGAGGGCGTTCGGGTACAATGAGCAGTTCTTC.

This clone was found once. In DNA, the CDR3 is TGCGCCAGCAGTGAAGGCACGGGGGGCTACGAGCAGTACTTC. Its protein product is CASSEGTGGYEQYF. The chain links TRBV10-1 to TRBJ2-7, with TRBD2 matching 7 bases. There are 14 residues in the CDR3. Germline assignment: CDR1 WNHNN and CDR2 SYGVQD (reference sequence). V shed 3 bases and J 3 bases; nucleotides not matched to a gene: 5.

This clone was recorded once. Written as DNA, the CDR3 is TGTGCCATCAGTGAGTCTAGACAGGCCCTTTCGTACGAGCAGTACTTC. Protein product: CAISESRQALSYEQYF. The genes are TRBV10-3 and TRBJ2-7, with a weak D call TRBD1 (6 bases). Looked up from germline, CDR1 is ENHRY and CDR2 is SYGVKD. Trimming took 0 bases from V and 4 from J, leaving 16 bases between them. The CDR3 runs to 16 residues.

V is TRBV15 and J is TRBJ2-3; 8 bases fit TRBD2. The CDR3 has 16 residues. The ends lost 1 base at V and 4 bases at J; junction bases unmatched: 7. CDR1 and CDR2 (germline): LNHNV, YYDKDF (reference sequence). The CDR3 DNA sequence: TGTGCCACCAGCAGAGGACTCAGCGGGAGCGCAGATACGCAGTATTTT. Translated: CATSRGLSGSADTQYF.

This clone was recorded only once. V gene TRBV5-4 combines with J gene TRBJ1-2; 10 bases line up with TRBD1. The CDR3 has 14 amino acids. Trimming at V came to 4 bases and at J to 5 bases, leaving 5 bases not matched to a gene. Germline values: CDR1 SGHNT, CDR2 YYREEE (reference sequence). The CDR3 DNA reads as TGTGCCAGCAGCGGCCCGGGACAGGGGTATGGCTACACCTTC. This gives the protein CASSGPGQGYGYTF.

The chain carries TRBV27 and TRBJ2-1; TRBD2 matches 13 bases. The CDR3 consists of 19 residues. The germline CDR1 and CDR2 sequences are MNHEY and SMNVEV (reference sequence). V shed 3 bases and J 1 base; nucleotides not matched to a gene: 9. The CDR3 nucleotides read TGTGCCAGCAGTTTCCGGACTAGCGGGAGATTGGGGTCCTACAATGAGCAGTTCTTC. Translating it yields CASSFRTSGRLGSYNEQFF.